The table lists the clone carrying this T cell receptor beta chain with a few counts. Its antigen is as yet unknown. The CDR3 totals 17 residues. Trimming took 5 bases from V and 0 from J, leaving 17 bases between them. Germline CDR1 is SEHNR and CDR2 is FQNEAQ (reference sequence). The data stem from a study of T-cell memory formation after mild COVID-19. TCRdb called the 5' RACE reads again in MiXCR, with one record for every CDR3 protein. The sample has 550,000 to 700,000 distinct CDR3 sequences, approximately 19% seen once. Broader study findings: Later expanders leaned CD4+, whereas day 15 to 85 contracting clones were balanced CD4/CD8. Among contracting clones, CD4+ were mainly CM/EM and CD8+ enriched in EMRA.

The sample was PBMCs or a T cell subset sorted from them (not recorded which). This chain links TRBV7-9 with TRBJ2-4; D not certain. This TCR derives from an adult woman who had mild COVID-19 (a few samples of this study predate the infection). Cell type and time point are not known. The CDR3 bases are TGTGCCAGCAGCCCCCATCCGGCACAAGTAGCCAAAAACATTCAGTACTTC. It translates to CASSPHPAQVAKNIQYF.